This TCR beta chain was found in a study of metastatic and nonmetastatic thyroid tumors (dated by TCRdb to the early 2020s). Background for the entire study: The researchers compared repertoires between peripheral blood samples and tumor or nodule tissue samples from patients with malignant or benign thyroid disease.

On this clone: Its antigen is still unknown. Per-nucleotide qualities are absent, and no much larger clonotype sits a single base away.

No treatment had been received by any patient before thyroid surgery. Patient clinical samples collected from about 2012 to 2019 were retrospectively analysed using T-cell receptor beta sequencing. Findings and caveats that apply to the study as a whole: TCR beta diversity was reported as significantly higher in malignant tumors than in benign nodules, in both blood and tumor samples.

Library creation used PCR. Reads for this sample came from an Illumina HiSeq 4000. High-throughput sequencing was used to profile the CDR3 region of the TCR beta-chain in every patient. In the paper's pipeline: A classifier to discriminate distant-metastatic papillary thyroid cancer patients was built from CDR3 differences across clinicopathological groups. The Shannon index was used to measure repertoire diversity, and the Morisita-Horn index was used to measure how similar tumor and blood repertoires were. TCRdb redid the processing of the public reads, applying fastp at Q25 and MiXCR, and retained in-frame beta chains. TCRdb, rather than the study authors, made the V and J calls. This sample comprises around 38,000 clones, less than 35% of them detected only once. The top ten clonotypes cover 9.9% of the sample. This clonotype was obtained from a male donor with papillary thyroid cancer or a benign thyroid nodule (not recorded which). Some clones in this sample may be carry-over from other donors' samples. The material sequenced was blood.

In nucleotide form, the sequence is TGTGCCAGCAGTTCCGCCAGTCGCGGTCCGTACGAGCAGTACTTC. This is translated as CASSSASRGPYEQYF. The chain links TRBV6-5 with TRBJ2-7; the D gene is unclear. CDR1 is given as MNHEY and CDR2 as SVGAGI, both from the germline V gene. V gives up 4 bases and J gives up 4 bases, and the segment between their germline ends measures 17 bases. Spanning cysteine to phenylalanine, the CDR3 consists of 15 amino acids. The only DNA kept is the CDR3, 45 bases in frame from the first base.